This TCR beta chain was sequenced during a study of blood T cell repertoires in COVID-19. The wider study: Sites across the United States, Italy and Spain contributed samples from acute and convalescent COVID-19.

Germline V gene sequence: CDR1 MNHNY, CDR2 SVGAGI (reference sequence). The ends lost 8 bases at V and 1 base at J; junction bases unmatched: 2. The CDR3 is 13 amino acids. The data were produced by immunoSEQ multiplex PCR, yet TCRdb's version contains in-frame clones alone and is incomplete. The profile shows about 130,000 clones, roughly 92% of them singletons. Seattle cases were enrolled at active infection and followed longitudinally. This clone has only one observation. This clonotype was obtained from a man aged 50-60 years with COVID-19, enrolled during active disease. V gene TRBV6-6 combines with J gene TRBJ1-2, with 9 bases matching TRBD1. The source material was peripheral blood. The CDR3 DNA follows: TGTGCCAGCCGGACAGGGGATAACTATGGCTACACCTTC. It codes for CASRTGDNYGYTF.